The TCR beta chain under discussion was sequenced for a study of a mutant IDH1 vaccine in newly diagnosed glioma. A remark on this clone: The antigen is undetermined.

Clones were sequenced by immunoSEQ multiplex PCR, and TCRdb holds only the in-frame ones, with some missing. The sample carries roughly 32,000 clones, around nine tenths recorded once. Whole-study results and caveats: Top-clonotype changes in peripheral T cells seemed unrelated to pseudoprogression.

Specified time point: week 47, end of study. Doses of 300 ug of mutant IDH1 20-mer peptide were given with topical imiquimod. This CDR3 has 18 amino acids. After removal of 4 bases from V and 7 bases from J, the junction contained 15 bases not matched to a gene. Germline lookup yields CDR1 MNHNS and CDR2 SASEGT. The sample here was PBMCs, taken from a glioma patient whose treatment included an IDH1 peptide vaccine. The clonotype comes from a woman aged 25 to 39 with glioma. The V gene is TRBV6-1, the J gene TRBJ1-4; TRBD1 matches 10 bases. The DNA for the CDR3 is TGTGCCAGCAGTGGCCGGACAGGGGGAGCGCTACGGGGTGAAAAACTGTTTTTT. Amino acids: CASSGRTGGALRGEKLFF.